Each of the 21 T cell receptor beta chains below was sequenced from the same sample in a study of cytomegalovirus exposure and HLA in healthy donors. PCR involved 60 Vbeta and 13 Jbeta primers. Here immunoSEQ multiplex PCR was the method, and the copy in TCRdb shows in-frame clones only, minus some. The sample includes roughly 200,000 clones, 79% of them seen just once. Material: PBMCs. These receptors all come from a woman in her 40s in good health and CMV-seronegative.

The V call is TRBV30, the J call TRBJ2-7, with 8 bases fitting TRBD2. With 0 bases clipped from V and 4 bases from J, the junction kept 8 bases outside the gene matches. The CDR3 is 15 amino acids. The germline gives CDR1 GTSNPN, CDR2 SVGIG (reference sequence). The CDR3 bases are TGTGCCTGGAGTGTACTCGGGGGGGCCCGTTACGAGCAGTACTTC. Amino acids: CAWSVLGGARYEQYF.

J is TRBJ2-7 and V is TRBV7-8, with 7 bases lining up with TRBD2. CDR1 is SGHVS and CDR2 is FQNEAQ in the germline V gene. This CDR3 contains 14 residues. Losses at the gene ends were 5 bases for V and 2 bases for J; bases not matched to a gene: 6. DNA of the CDR3: TGTGCCAGCAGCGTGGGGGGAGGGCCCTACGAGCAGTACTTC. Translating gives CASSVGGGPYEQYF.

V is TRBV25-1 and J is TRBJ1-5; 8 bases are shared with TRBD1. Looked up from germline, CDR1 is MGHDK and CDR2 is SYGVNS. There are 15 residues in the CDR3. The V segment lost 10 bases and the J segment 0 bases; nucleotides outside the gene matches: 8. CDR3 region: CATRDRIVSNQPQHF. The DNA for the CDR3 is TGTGCCACCAGGGACAGGATCGTTAGCAATCAGCCCCAGCATTTT.

The chain is built from TRBV7-6 and TRBJ2-1; possibly TRBD1 for D (6 bases). The ends were cut back, 5 bases at V and 4 bases at J, with 15 bases in the middle. CDR3 length: 15 amino acids. Germline V gives CDR1 SGHVS, CDR2 FNYEAQ. The CDR3 protein is CASSPPGHQYNEQFF. CDR3 coding DNA: TGTGCCAGCAGCCCTCCGGGACACCAATACAATGAGCAGTTCTTC.

This rearrangement joins TRBV7-6 to TRBJ2-3; TRBD2 matches at 13 bases. V lost 5 bases to trimming and J lost 4 bases; unmatched junction nucleotides: 6. Germline V gene data show CDR1 as SGHVS and CDR2 as FNYEAQ. This CDR3 is 16 amino acids long. The CDR3 DNA reads TGTGCCAGCAGCAGGACTAGCGGGGGATCATCAGATACGCAGTATTTT. Protein product: CASSRTSGGSSDTQYF.

The chain carries TRBV30 and TRBJ1-6; 7 bases align to TRBD1. Germline V gene lookup returns CDR1 GTSNPN and CDR2 SVGIG (reference sequence). The ends lost 3 bases at V and 0 bases at J; junction bases unmatched: 5. CDR3 length equals 16 residues. For the CDR3, the DNA is TGTGCCTGGAGAGGGGGCCTTAACTCCTATAATTCACCCCTCCACTTT. The encoded protein is CAWRGGLNSYNSPLHF.

The V and J genes are TRBV7-2 and TRBJ2-7; no reliable D call. The CDR3 has 12 amino acids. The V end was cut by 4 bases, the J end by 0 bases, with 4 bases between. Per the germline V gene, CDR1 is SGHTA and CDR2 is FQGNSA. CDR3 region: CASSSSSYEQYF. The CDR3 DNA follows: TGTGCCAGCAGCTCGAGCTCCTACGAGCAGTACTTC.

The V and J genes are TRBV13 and TRBJ2-2; TRBD2 is a possible D gene (6 bases). From germline, CDR1 is PRHDT and CDR2 FYEKMQ (reference sequence). Trimming removed 7 bases at V and 7 bases at J, with 13 bases between. The CDR3 has 13 residues. The CDR3 DNA is TGTGCCAGCACCACGGAGGGCGTCGGGGAGCTGTTTTTT. Its protein product is CASTTEGVGELFF.

The V and J genes are TRBV7-9 and TRBJ1-1, with D unclear. CDR3 length equals 17 residues. V lost 1 base to trimming and J lost 0 bases, with 15 bases between them. Germline lookup yields CDR1 SEHNR and CDR2 FQNEAQ (reference sequence). Here the CDR3 reads CASSLEGAGDMNTEAFF. CDR3 in DNA: TGTGCCAGCAGCTTAGAGGGAGCAGGCGACATGAACACTGAAGCTTTCTTT.

The chain joins TRBV5-1 to TRBJ1-4; D call uncertain. Germline CDR1 reads SGHRS; CDR2 reads YFSETQ. The CDR3 has 14 residues. V was trimmed by 4 bases and J by 2 bases, leaving 9 bases between them. The CDR3 reads CASSRSSTNEKLFF. The CDR3 coding sequence is TGCGCCAGCAGCCGGAGTTCTACTAATGAAAAACTGTTTTTT.

V usage is TRBV9 and J usage is TRBJ2-5, with 11 bases aligning to TRBD2. The CDR3 spans 15 residues. After removal of 2 bases from V and 5 bases from J, the junction contained 5 bases not matched to a gene. In germline, CDR1 is SGDLS, CDR2 YYNGEE. As DNA, the CDR3 is TGTGCCAGCAGCGTGACTAGCGGGACAGAGGAGACCCAGTACTTC. As protein: CASSVTSGTEETQYF.

This sequence joins TRBV27 and TRBJ2-1, with TRBD1 identical over 12 bases. V dropped 5 bases and J dropped 15; count of bases not matched to a gene: 14. The CDR3 is 15 amino acids. Germline V gene lookup returns CDR1 MNHEY and CDR2 SMNVEV (reference sequence). The DNA of the CDR3 is TGTGCCAGCAGTGGACCGGGACAGGGGGCCATGTTTCGGTTCTTC. It encodes CASSGPGQGAMFRFF.

In its sample, this clone was seen once. Other DNA sequences of this sample code for an identical CDR3. This chain joins TRBV5-4 and TRBJ2-7, with a possible D match to TRBD1 (6 bases). CDR3 size: 14 residues. Germline V lookup: CDR1 SGHNT, CDR2 YYREEE (reference sequence). Trimming cost V 0 bases and J 2 bases, with 9 bases left between them. CDR3 sequence: CASSLAQGPYEQYF. The CDR3 DNA follows: TGTGCCAGCAGCTTGGCACAGGGTCCCTACGAGCAGTACTTC.

The V and J genes are TRBV5-1 and TRBJ1-4; no reliable D call. Germline loops: CDR1 SGHRS, CDR2 YFSETQ. Trimming took off 2 bases at V and 4 bases at J, with 9 bases between the two ends. This CDR3 region has 14 residues. The CDR3 DNA reads TGCGCCAGCAGCTTTGCGGGAAGTAATGAAAAACTGTTTTTT. Translated: CASSFAGSNEKLFF.

The sample holds one count of this clone. The chain links TRBV5-8 to TRBJ2-1, with D unresolved. From germline, CDR1 is SGHTS and CDR2 YDEGEE. The CDR3 covers 12 residues. Trimming left V 2 bases short and J 12 bases short, with 12 bases between. The DNA of the CDR3 is TGTGCCAGCAGCTTATCGCGAAACTGGCAGTTCTTC. Amino acid sequence: CASSLSRNWQFF.

The rearrangement joins TRBV10-1 to TRBJ2-7; 10 nucleotides match TRBD2. The CDR3 is made up of 15 amino acids. Germline trimming cut 7 bases from V and 7 bases from J; bases unmatched to any gene: 13. Germline V gene sequence: CDR1 WNHNN, CDR2 SYGVQD (reference sequence). The CDR3 loop is CASIGELAGVGEQYF. In DNA form, the CDR3 reads TGCGCCAGCATCGGGGAGCTAGCGGGAGTTGGGGAGCAGTACTTC.

This rearrangement joins TRBV28 to TRBJ2-5; 7 bases are shared with TRBD1. TRBJ2-7 explains the end of the DNA better; the J call may be wrong. The CDR3 has 14 amino acids. Germline CDR1 and CDR2: MDHEN and SYDVKM. CDR3 sequence: CASTLDRVFYEQYF. DNA of the CDR3: TGTGCCAGCACCCTCGACAGGGTCTTCTACGAGCAGTACTTC.

This sequence joins TRBV7-2 and TRBJ1-4, with TRBD1 matching 9 bases. The CDR3 length is 14 residues. From germline, CDR1 is SGHTA and CDR2 FQGNSA. V lost 6 bases to trimming and J lost 7 bases; unmatched junction nucleotides: 6. The CDR3 region has the DNA TGTGCCAGCAGTCGACAGGGGGGTTTTGAAAAACTGTTTTTT. Protein product: CASSRQGGFEKLFF.

The CDR3 sequence: CASSLPAGPGHTQYF. The CDR3 DNA follows: TGTGCCAGCAGCCTCCCCGCGGGGCCGGGCCATACGCAGTATTTT. The rearrangement links TRBV11-1 to TRBJ2-3, with D perhaps TRBD2 (6 bases). The CDR3 covers 15 residues. V was cut by 5 bases and J by 7 bases, with 19 bases left in between. Per germline, CDR1 SGHAT and CDR2 FQDESV (reference sequence).

The chain couples TRBV2 to TRBJ1-1; TRBD1 matches 10 bases. CDR3 length equals 14 residues. V lost 6 bases and J lost 3; bases outside the gene matches: 4. CDR1 is SNHLY and CDR2 is FYNNEI in the germline V gene. CDR3 coding DNA: TGTGCCAGCAGAAGACAGGGGGCCGACACTGAAGCTTTCTTT. Residues: CASRRQGADTEAFF. Full variable domain (missing parts from reference TRBV2 and TRBJ1-1): EPEVTQTPSHQVTQMGQEVILRCVPISNHLYFYWYRQILGQKVEFLVSFYNNEISEKSEIFDDQFSVERPDGSNFTLKIRSTKLEDSAMYFCASRRQGADTEAFFGQGTRLTVV.

The V gene is TRBV19, the J gene TRBJ1-5; TRBD1 aligns across 10 bases. CDR3 size: 14 residues. The germline gives CDR1 LNHDA, CDR2 SQIVND (reference sequence). The V gene end was trimmed by 7 bases and the J gene end by 9 bases; junction bases not matched to a gene: 9. In nucleotides, the CDR3 is TGTGCCAGTATGGGTGTGGGACAGGGGTCGCCCCAGCATTTT. It encodes CASMGVGQGSPQHF.